Shown below are 32 T cell receptor beta chains from a single sample sequenced in a study of regulatory T cells in long-lasting Graves disease (dated by TCRdb to the early 2020s). The time point label, as the study defines it: newly diagnosed GD, antithyroid drugs for less than 3 months. RNA was extracted from PBMCs in TRIzol for both TCR sequencing and RNA sequencing. The protocol used for the library was multiplex PCR. The instrument was an Illumina HiSeq 4000. CDR3 regions were amplified by Arm-PCR with iRepertoire HTBI primers to construct TCR beta libraries. TCRdb took the public reads, trimmed them with fastp at Q25, ran MiXCR for clone calling and kept in-frame beta chains. Entries that share a CDR3 protein sequence are merged under the most common genes and DNA. This sample lists 450,000 to 600,000 distinct CDR3 sequences; roughly 16% were detected once. 12% of the sample goes to the ten largest clones.

The sample was also linked to a second study, of T cells in Graves' hyperthyroidism and ophthalmopathy.

The sample in question was peripheral blood mononuclear cells (PBMCs), obtained at new diagnosis, from a patient treated with antithyroid drugs. These receptors all come from a man aged 35 to 55 with Graves disease. Donor details come from another sample of the same person, matched by shared clones.

The rearrangement joins TRBV11-2 to TRBJ2-7, with D perhaps given as TRBD1 or TRBD2 (5 bases each). This CDR3 is 17 amino acids long. Deletions cut 2 bases from V and 2 bases from J, with 19 bases between. Germline-derived CDR1 and CDR2 are SGHAT and FQNNGV. The CDR3 region is CASSLPIRDPGAYEQYF. DNA of the CDR3: TGTGCCAGCAGCTTACCCATCCGGGACCCTGGAGCCTACGAGCAGTACTTC.

This clonotype has ten or more counts. The chain joins TRBV5-1 to TRBJ2-5, with 8 bases that match TRBD2. Germline assignment: CDR1 SGHRS and CDR2 YFSETQ. J lost 2 bases, V lost 0 bases, and 6 bases had no gene match. This CDR3 has 16 amino acids. The CDR3 here is CASSLAAGGLQETQYF. As DNA, the CDR3 is TGCGCCAGCAGCTTGGCCGCGGGAGGCCTACAAGAGACCCAGTACTTC. Full variable domain (outside the CDR3, taken from reference TRBV5-1 and TRBJ2-5): KAGVTQTPRYLIKTRGQQVTLSCSPISGHRSVSWYQQTPGQGLQFLFEYFSETQRNKGNFPGRFSGRQFSNSRSEMNVSTLELGDSALYLCASSLAAGGLQETQYFGPGTRLLVL.

The table lists this clonotype with many counts. This CDR3 is CASSYSRGAGVNEQYF. CDR3 nucleotide sequence: TGTGCCAGCAGTTACTCCCGGGGAGCGGGAGTAAACGAGCAGTACTTC. This chain uses TRBV6-9 with TRBJ2-7; 8 nucleotides align to TRBD2. Germline CDR1 and CDR2: MNHGY and SVAAGI. V gave up 3 bases and J gave up 5 bases; unmatched junction bases: 12. This CDR3 is built from 16 residues.

The chain employs TRBV28 and TRBJ2-2; 9 bases are a match to TRBD1. Germline values: CDR1 MDHEN, CDR2 SYDVKM. The CDR3 sequence is 15 residues long. The trim removed 5 bases at V and 7 bases at J, leaving 8 bases unmatched. The CDR3 region is CASSLRDRDNGELFF. The CDR3 coding sequence is TGTGCCAGCAGTCTCCGGGACAGGGATAACGGGGAGCTGTTTTTT.

This clonotype appeared a few times. The chain employs TRBV29-1 and TRBJ2-3; 8 bases fit TRBD2. The V gene end was trimmed by 3 bases and the J gene end by 4 bases; junction bases not matched to a gene: 3. The V gene's germline CDR1 is SQVTM and CDR2 ANQGSEA. CDR3 length: 13 amino acids. In nucleotides, the CDR3 is TGCAGCGTTGATCCGGGAGGGCCAGATACGCAGTATTTT. Encoded protein: CSVDPGGPDTQYF.

This clonotype has more than one count but fewer than ten. V and J are TRBV5-6 and TRBJ2-1; D perhaps matches TRBD2 (5 bases). This CDR3 is built from 15 residues. V lost 0 bases, J lost 8 bases, and 15 bases lay in between. Per the germline V gene, CDR1 is SGHDT and CDR2 is YYEEEE. The CDR3: CASSLGRASRDEQFF. The CDR3 nucleotides read TGTGCCAGCAGCTTGGGGCGGGCAAGTAGGGATGAGCAGTTCTTC.

This clonotype has ten or more counts. The V and J genes are TRBV18 and TRBJ2-1; weak D call: TRBD1 (6 bases). The germline CDR1 and CDR2 sequences are KGHSH and LQKENI. Trimming took 2 bases from V and 2 from J, leaving 13 bases between them. This CDR3 is 16 amino acids long. The chain's CDR3 is CASSPGNRAPYNEQFF. As DNA, the CDR3 is TGTGCCAGCTCACCAGGTAACAGGGCCCCCTACAATGAGCAGTTCTTC.

This clonotype was observed many times. This chain joins TRBV2 and TRBJ1-4; D remains ambiguous. The CDR3 spans 15 residues. Between the trimmed V and J ends, which lost 4 bases and 4 bases, there was a span of 13 bases. Germline-derived CDR1 and CDR2 are SNHLY and FYNNEI. CDR3 amino acids: CASSAWMGVNEKLFF. The CDR3 coding sequence is TGTGCCAGCAGTGCCTGGATGGGCGTTAATGAAAAACTGTTTTTT. Complete variable domain (other parts from reference TRBV2 and TRBJ1-4): EPEVTQTPSHQVTQMGQEVILRCVPISNHLYFYWYRQILGQKVEFLVSFYNNEISEKSEIFDDQFSVERPDGSNFTLKIRSTKLEDSAMYFCASSAWMGVNEKLFFGSGTQLSVL.

This clonotype was counted a few times. This chain's CDR3 is CASSLDFQETQYF. CDR3 bases: TGTGCCAGCTCACTGGACTTTCAAGAGACCCAGTACTTC. The chain combines TRBV18 with TRBJ2-5; D might be TRBD2 (5 bases). Germline CDR1 is KGHSH and CDR2 is LQKENI. The CDR3 has 13 residues. Trimming stripped 4 bases from V and 2 bases from J, with 8 bases between. The variable domain in full, completed from reference TRBV18 and TRBJ2-5, reads NAGVMQNPRHLVRRRGQEARLRCSPMKGHSHVYWYRQLPEEGLKFMVYLQKENIIDESGMPKERFSAEFPKEGPSILRIQQVVRGDSAAYFCASSLDFQETQYFGPGTRLLVL.

To note about this clonotype: Given a much more abundant clone one base away, this may be a read error. The conserved phenylalanine or tryptophan normally closing the CDR3 is absent here, so this likely arose from a read error. This chain connects TRBV28 to TRBJ2-1; 9 bases agree with TRBD1. Germline CDR1 is MDHEN and CDR2 is SYDVKM. V trimming: 6 bases; J trimming: 8 bases; junction bases outside the gene matches: 17. This CDR3 is built from 17 residues. The CDR3 nucleotides are TGTGCCAGCAGGCCTCACTCTCCGGGACAGGGAATCCATGAGCAGTTCCTC. Amino acid sequence: CASRPHSPGQGIHEQFL.

This clonotype was counted many times. The CDR3 is CASSQVGLGRQYF. The CDR3 DNA reads TGCGCCAGCAGCCAAGTAGGGCTCGGCAGGCAGTACTTC. The chain carries TRBV4-1 and TRBJ2-7, with D hard to call. Looked up from germline, CDR1 is MGHRA and CDR2 is YSYEKL. This CDR3 has 13 residues. Trimming stripped 1 base from V and 9 bases from J, with 13 bases between.

This clonotype was observed many times. The chain carries TRBV5-1 and TRBJ2-1, with TRBD2 identical over 14 bases. CDR3 length: 16 amino acids. V trimming: 0 bases; J trimming: 9 bases; junction bases outside the gene matches: 5. The V gene's germline CDR1 is SGHRS and CDR2 YFSETQ. DNA of the CDR3: TGCGCCAGCAGCTTGGGTGGGACTAGCGGGAGTCGTGAGCAGTTCTTC. Protein product: CASSLGGTSGSREQFF.

There are many counts of this clonotype. J is TRBJ2-3 and V is TRBV7-3, with D maybe TRBD2 (6 bases). In germline, CDR1 is SGHTA, CDR2 FQGTGA. The germline V and J ends were trimmed by 8 bases and 4 bases, with 13 bases remaining between them. The CDR3 runs 13 residues. This CDR3 reads CASSGSYADTQYF. The CDR3 DNA follows: TGTGCCAGCTCCGGGAGTTACGCAGATACGCAGTATTTT.

At least ten counts were recorded for this clonotype. The chain combines TRBV2 with TRBJ2-3, with a possible D match to TRBD1 (5 bases). The germline V gene has CDR1 SNHLY and CDR2 FYNNEI. The CDR3 sequence is 14 residues long. V lost 6 bases and J lost 6, with 16 bases in between. CDR3 nucleotide sequence: TGTGCCAGCAGCGCCGGCAGGGTCCGGGATACGCAGTATTTT. This encodes CASSAGRVRDTQYF. The entire variable domain, with the rest obtained from reference TRBV2 and TRBJ2-3, is as follows: EPEVTQTPSHQVTQMGQEVILRCVPISNHLYFYWYRQILGQKVEFLVSFYNNEISEKSEIFDDQFSVERPDGSNFTLKIRSTKLEDSAMYFCASSAGRVRDTQYFGPGTRLTVL.

A few counts support this clonotype. V usage is TRBV28 and J usage is TRBJ2-3; D may be TRBD1 (6 bases). Trimming removed 5 bases from V and 4 bases from J, with 19 bases in between. CDR1 is MDHEN, CDR2 SYDVKM, per germline. The CDR3 sequence is 16 residues long. The CDR3 coding sequence is TGTGCCAGCAGTGCGACAGGCGTCGGCGGATCAGATACGCAGTATTTT. Its protein product is CASSATGVGGSDTQYF.

This clonotype was seen many times. The V and J genes are TRBV12-3 or TRBV12-4 and TRBJ2-3; D is unclear. This CDR3 comprises 13 residues. Deletions cut 7 bases from V and 6 bases from J, with 14 bases between. The CDR3 sequence is CASMQVDGDTQYF. The CDR3 bases are TGTGCCAGCATGCAGGTCGACGGGGATACGCAGTATTTT.

This clonotype has at least ten counts. J is TRBJ2-7 and V is TRBV20-1; 7 bases match TRBD2. This CDR3 contains 15 residues. In germline, CDR1 is DFQATT, CDR2 SNEGSKA (reference sequence). Trimming removed 6 bases from V and 2 bases from J; junction bases left unmatched: 13. CDR3 in amino acids: CSAPPLRETTYEQYF. The CDR3 coding sequence is TGCAGTGCCCCGCCCCTGCGGGAGACTACCTACGAGCAGTACTTC.

There are many counts of this clonotype. The chain uses TRBV3-1 and TRBJ1-2, with D maybe TRBD1 (6 bases). Trimming left V 4 bases short and J 8 bases short, with 17 bases between. Per the germline V gene, CDR1 is LGHDT and CDR2 is YNNKEL (reference sequence). The CDR3 length is 14 residues. The CDR3 here is CASSRKGGGGGYTF. The CDR3 DNA is TGTGCCAGCAGCCGCAAAGGGGGAGGAGGCGGCTACACCTTC.

This clonotype came up a few times. The chain links TRBV20-1 to TRBJ2-7; TRBD1 matches 8 bases. The length of the CDR3 is 13 residues. In germline, CDR1 is DFQATT, CDR2 SNEGSKA (reference sequence). J lost 3 bases, V lost 3 bases, and 4 bases had no gene match. Here the CDR3 reads CSASQGASYEQYF. The CDR3 DNA follows: TGCAGTGCTAGTCAGGGGGCAAGCTACGAGCAGTACTTC.

Only a few counts were recorded for this clonotype. The gene calls are TRBV30 and TRBJ2-5; D is unclear. CDR3 length equals 11 residues. Trimming cost V 2 bases and J 3 bases, with 4 bases left between them. Germline V lookup: CDR1 GTSNPN, CDR2 SVGIG (reference sequence). The CDR3 sequence: CAWSREETQYF. The CDR3 coding sequence is TGTGCCTGGAGTAGGGAAGAGACCCAGTACTTC. Supplemented by reference TRBV30 and TRBJ2-5, the full variable domain reads SQTIHQWPATLVQPVGSPLSLECTVEGTSNPNLYWYRQAAGRGLQLLFYSVGIGQISSEVPQNLSASRPQDRQFILSSKKLLLSDSGFYLCAWSREETQYFGPGTRLLVL.

The chain uses TRBV4-1 and TRBJ2-1, with TRBD2 identical over 8 bases. The junction had 5 bases not matched to a gene; V was cut back by 0 bases and J by 4 bases. The CDR3 has 16 residues. Germline V gene data show CDR1 as MGHRA and CDR2 as YSYEKL. In DNA, the CDR3 is TGCGCCAGCAGCCAAGAAGGGCTAGCGGGTTACAATGAGCAGTTCTTC. It translates to CASSQEGLAGYNEQFF.

This clonotype was picked up many times. The J gene is TRBJ1-2, the V gene TRBV20-1; D call uncertain. Per germline, CDR1 DFQATT and CDR2 SNEGSKA (reference sequence). The CDR3 spans 12 residues. Trimming cost V 1 base and J 3 bases, with 6 bases left between them. The CDR3 nucleotides read TGCAGTGCTAGAGTGGCAGACTATGGCTACACCTTC. The encoded protein is CSARVADYGYTF.

The table lists this clonotype with many counts. This chain links TRBV5-1 with TRBJ2-3; 8 nucleotides agree with TRBD2. The CDR3 totals 15 residues. Germline-derived CDR1 and CDR2 are SGHRS and YFSETQ. V dropped 0 bases and J dropped 4; count of bases not matched to a gene: 4. This chain's CDR3 is CASSLELAGPDTQYF. In nucleotides, the CDR3 is TGCGCCAGCAGCTTGGAGCTAGCGGGCCCAGATACGCAGTATTTT.

The genes are TRBV20-1 and TRBJ1-5; D is perhaps TRBD1 (5 bases). The CDR3 runs 15 residues. Germline CDR1 and CDR2: DFQATT and SNEGSKA (reference sequence). The V end was cut by 7 bases, the J end by 4 bases, with 20 bases between. This chain's CDR3 is CSGEGATGINQPQHF. CDR3 DNA sequence: TGCAGTGGGGAGGGTGCCACAGGAATTAATCAGCCCCAGCATTTT.

This clonotype was recorded a few times. The chain combines TRBV18 with TRBJ2-1; D might be TRBD1 (7 bases). V was cut by 3 bases and J by 9 bases, with 15 bases left in between. Germline loops: CDR1 KGHSH, CDR2 LQKENI. CDR3 size: 14 residues. CDR3 loop: CASSPAGTAGEQFF. The CDR3 bases are TGTGCCAGCTCACCGGCAGGGACAGCGGGTGAGCAGTTCTTC.

This clonotype was seen a handful of times. V is TRBV20-1 and J is TRBJ1-6; D not certain. Germline V gene sequence: CDR1 DFQATT, CDR2 SNEGSKA (reference sequence). The ends were cut back, 2 bases at V and 2 bases at J, with 13 bases in the middle. The CDR3 runs to 16 residues. The CDR3 region has the DNA TGCAGTGCTAGAAACAGCCAGAACGCCTATAATTCACCCCTCCACTTT. This translates into CSARNSQNAYNSPLHF.

The chain couples TRBV13 to TRBJ2-2, with a tentative D call TRBD1 (5 bases). Looked up from germline, CDR1 is PRHDT and CDR2 is FYEKMQ (reference sequence). The CDR3 loop spans 14 amino acids. Trimming stripped 5 bases from V and 4 bases from J, with 11 bases between. The CDR3 protein is CASSPGIFTGELFF. The CDR3, as DNA: TGTGCCAGCAGCCCAGGGATCTTCACCGGGGAGCTGTTTTTT.

This clonotype showed up many times. This chain joins TRBV2 and TRBJ2-7, with a possible D match to TRBD1 (6 bases). V dropped 4 bases and J dropped 3 bases, with 13 bases sitting between them. The germline V gene has CDR1 SNHLY and CDR2 FYNNEI. CDR3 size: 14 residues. The CDR3 bases are TGTGCCAGCAGTGTCGAACAGGGTAGCTACGAGCAGTACTTC. It translates to CASSVEQGSYEQYF.

This clonotype was detected ten times or more. J is TRBJ2-1 and V is TRBV27; D gene uncertain. Germline V gene sequence: CDR1 MNHEY, CDR2 SMNVEV (reference sequence). V lost 2 bases and J 9 bases, leaving 17 bases between the germline ends. This CDR3 comprises 15 residues. CDR3 loop: CASSLSLEMSFEQFF. In nucleotides, the CDR3 is TGTGCCAGCAGTTTAAGTTTGGAAATGAGTTTTGAGCAGTTCTTC.

In this sample, this clonotype turned up many times. V is TRBV7-9 and J is TRBJ1-1; tentatively, D is TRBD1 (5 bases). The germline CDR1 and CDR2 sequences are SEHNR and FQNEAQ (reference sequence). V lost 5 bases, J lost 1 base, and 23 bases lay in between. The CDR3 is made up of 18 amino acids. CDR3 loop: CASSLTLKRGTRNTEAFF. The CDR3 DNA reads as TGTGCCAGCAGCCTAACCCTCAAAAGGGGCACAAGGAACACTGAAGCTTTCTTT.

As concerns this clonotype: This may come from a read error, since a much larger clone is one base off. The V call is TRBV7-3, the J call TRBJ2-3; D is unresolved. The germline CDR1 and CDR2 sequences are SGHTA and FQGTGA. The CDR3 is 15 amino acids. The CDR3 coding sequence is TGTGCCAGCAGTTTAGGCAGGCGGCAAATGGATATGCAGTATTTT. Translation gives CASSLGRRQMDMQYF.

This clonotype was recorded many times. The chain carries TRBV15 and TRBJ2-7; possibly TRBD2 for D (6 bases). The V end lost 2 bases, the J end lost 2 bases, and 13 bases lay between the germline ends. CDR1 and CDR2 (germline): LNHNV, YYDKDF (reference sequence). The CDR3 contains 15 residues. CDR3 residues: CATSRHGGLAYEQYF. The CDR3 DNA is TGTGCCACCAGCAGACACGGGGGTTTGGCCTACGAGCAGTACTTC.